One sample yielded the 11 T cell receptor beta chains listed below, sequenced in a study of cytomegalovirus exposure and HLA in healthy donors. The study ran its PCR with 60 Vbeta and 13 Jbeta primers. Assay used: immunoSEQ multiplex PCR; TCRdb lists only in-frame clones, some missing. The table lists 30,000 to 40,000 clones, 75% to 85% of them singletons. The sample consisted of PBMCs. All receptors come from a male donor in good health and CMV-seronegative.

A few counts support this clone. This CDR3 reads CASSEQGSSYEQYF. The DNA of the CDR3 is TGTGCCAGCAGCGAACAGGGGAGCTCCTACGAGCAGTACTTC. The rearrangement links TRBV9 to TRBJ2-7, with 7 bases lining up with TRBD1. Germline values: CDR1 SGDLS, CDR2 YYNGEE. This CDR3 comprises 14 residues. V trimming: 3 bases; J trimming: 0 bases; junction bases outside the gene matches: 3.

V gene TRBV30 combines with J gene TRBJ1-2, with TRBD1 matching 9 bases. V gave up 1 base and J gave up 5 bases; unmatched junction bases: 2. The CDR3 spans 13 residues. Germline V CDR1 and CDR2: GTSNPN, SVGIG (reference sequence). CDR3 amino acids: CAWSGTGAYGYTF. As DNA, the CDR3 is TGTGCCTGGAGTGGGACAGGGGCTTATGGCTACACCTTC.

V gene TRBV11-2 combines with J gene TRBJ1-1, with D possibly TRBD1 on 5 matching bases. The CDR3 contains 18 residues. V was pared by 0 bases and J by 10 bases, with 27 bases between. Germline CDR1 and CDR2: SGHAT and FQNNGV. The CDR3, as DNA: TGTGCCAGCAGCTTAGACTGGCCCAGGGTCGAAGGTCCCCGAATAGCTTTCTTT. Translating it yields CASSLDWPRVEGPRIAFF.

As for this clone: A read error may account for a junction end that differs from germline. This rearrangement joins TRBV20-1 to TRBJ2-3; no clear D gene. Germline V gives CDR1 DFQATT, CDR2 SNEGSKA (reference sequence). This CDR3 has 11 residues. The CDR3 DNA is TGCAGTGCCAGAGCCCAGGATACGCAGTATTTT. Residues: CSARAQDTQYF.

This chain links TRBV5-1 with TRBJ1-2; tentatively, D is TRBD1 (6 bases). There are 13 residues in the CDR3. CDR1 and CDR2 from the germline V gene are SGHRS and YFSETQ. V shed 3 bases and J shed 6 bases, with 12 bases lying between them. The CDR3 DNA reads TGCGCCAGCAGCTCGGTAGGGGGTAATGGCTACACCTTC. Its protein is CASSSVGGNGYTF. Combining the CDR3 with reference TRBV5-1 and TRBJ1-2 gives the whole variable domain KAGVTQTPRYLIKTRGQQVTLSCSPISGHRSVSWYQQTPGQGLQFLFEYFSETQRNKGNFPGRFSGRQFSNSRSEMNVSTLELGDSALYLCASSSVGGNGYTFGSGTRLTVV.

V and J are TRBV18 and TRBJ1-3; D perhaps matches TRBD1 (6 bases). Germline V lookup: CDR1 KGHSH, CDR2 LQKENI. The CDR3 is made up of 18 amino acids. The V end lost 4 bases, the J end lost 0 bases, and 19 bases lay between the germline ends. The CDR3 loop reads CASSRGGTGQYSGNTIYF. CDR3 nucleotide sequence: TGTGCCAGCTCACGCGGTGGAACCGGACAGTACTCTGGAAACACCATATATTTT.

The chain has TRBV9 and TRBJ2-1; 10 nucleotides agree with TRBD2. Germline V gene data show CDR1 as SGDLS and CDR2 as YYNGEE. This CDR3 contains 16 residues. With 4 bases clipped from V and 5 bases from J, the junction kept 9 bases outside the gene matches. CDR3 bases: TGTGCCAGCAGCAAGGTTAGAGGGACTAGCGACAATGAGCAGTTCTTC. Residues: CASSKVRGTSDNEQFF.

The chain uses TRBV28 and TRBJ1-1, with 8 bases fitting TRBD1. V gave up 8 bases and J gave up 7 bases; unmatched junction bases: 3. Germline CDR1 and CDR2: MDHEN and SYDVKM. This CDR3 spans 11 amino acids. The CDR3 DNA reads TGTGCCAGCCGACAGGGGAATGAAGCTTTCTTT. The encoded protein is CASRQGNEAFF.

This CDR3 reads CASSSRTGSSYEQYF. In DNA form, the CDR3 reads TGTGCCAGTAGTTCCCGGACAGGGAGCTCCTACGAGCAGTACTTC. The chain recombines TRBV19 with TRBJ2-7; 8 bases agree with TRBD1. This CDR3 is built from 15 residues. CDR1 is LNHDA, CDR2 SQIVND, per germline (reference sequence). V lost 5 bases to trimming and J lost 0 bases; unmatched junction nucleotides: 6.

The V and J genes are TRBV2 and TRBJ1-2; maybe TRBD1 (5 bases). CDR1 and CDR2 from the germline V gene are SNHLY and FYNNEI. V dropped 3 bases and J dropped 6 bases, with 20 bases sitting between them. The length of the CDR3 is 16 residues. CDR3 sequence (DNA): TGTGCCAGCAGTGACCCCTTGGGTGGGGGGGGTAATGGCTACACCTTC. Translation: CASSDPLGGGGNGYTF. Full variable domain (outside the CDR3, taken from reference TRBV2 and TRBJ1-2): EPEVTQTPSHQVTQMGQEVILRCVPISNHLYFYWYRQILGQKVEFLVSFYNNEISEKSEIFDDQFSVERPDGSNFTLKIRSTKLEDSAMYFCASSDPLGGGGNGYTFGSGTRLTVV.

The chain combines TRBV28 with TRBJ1-5; D perhaps matches TRBD1 (6 bases). The CDR3 is 15 residues long. Germline-derived CDR1 and CDR2 are MDHEN and SYDVKM. Trimming shortened V by 3 bases and J by 7 bases, and 16 bases separated the two germline ends. For the CDR3, the DNA is TGTGCCAGCAGTTTTAGACAGGTTGGTAACCAGCCCCAGCATTTT. Amino acids: CASSFRQVGNQPQHF.